This T cell receptor beta chain was identified in a study of blood T cells in healthy people across ages. Study-wide findings and caveats: Percentage of naive T cells showed a strong correlation with TCR beta diversity. Observed TCR beta diversity per million T cells went down as age went up. This fall followed a roughly linear course with age.

Isolated per sample were at least 7 million PBMCs. This clonotype was detected a few times. The antigen remains undetermined. Using a J-beta primer mix together with a sample-barcoded 5' primer, a second PCR was run for roughly 6 to 11 cycles. Each cDNA molecule carried a tag from a template-switch adaptor that contained 12 random nucleotides. One entry per CDR3 protein, called by TCRdb with MiXCR from the 5' RACE reads. This table has around 990,000 distinct CDR3 sequences, more than 30% appearing once. The TCR originated in a man between 18 and 29 years old in good health. The sequenced sample was blood.

The CDR3 DNA reads as TGCGCCAGCAGCTTGGTGCCCACTCGGGGCTACACCTTC. This translates into CASSLVPTRGYTF. V is TRBV5-1 and J is TRBJ1-2; no reliable D call. V dropped 0 bases and J dropped 8 bases, with 11 bases sitting between them. Germline-derived CDR1 and CDR2 are SGHRS and YFSETQ. CDR3 length: 13 residues.